The present TCR beta chain was sequenced within a study of cytomegalovirus exposure and HLA in healthy donors. A word on this clone: The antigen is not known.

In germline, CDR1 is SQVTM, CDR2 ANQGSEA. This CDR3 has 12 residues. Trimming took off 1 base at V and 8 bases at J, with 11 bases between the two ends. Vbeta (60) and Jbeta (13) primers were used in the PCR. Generated by immunoSEQ multiplex PCR, the TCRdb table keeps only in-frame clones and is missing some. The sample includes roughly 140,000 clones, roughly 78% of them seen just once. Each donor was nominally healthy when sampled (though unrecorded immune exposures were likely). Study findings and constraints: It was reported in a later analysis that an Asian-associated ancestry cluster showed fewer N-insertions than the roughly 620-donor mean.

The clonotype originates from a man in his forties or fifties in good health and CMV-seropositive. The sequenced sample was PBMCs. The chain has TRBV29-1 and TRBJ1-2; no clear D gene. The CDR3 nucleotides are TGCAGCGTTGAAGCCGGGAACCTAGGCTACACCTTC. Residues: CSVEAGNLGYTF.